The sequence of this T cell receptor beta chain was determined in a study of shared clonotypes between healthy human individuals. CDR1 MNHNS and CDR2 SASEGT come from the germline V gene. This CDR3 comprises 15 residues. The ends lost 6 bases at V and 7 bases at J; junction bases unmatched: 15. The genomic DNA of each subset was split evenly across several immunoSEQ plates. Libraries were prepared by immunoSEQ multiplex PCR; TCRdb keeps only in-frame clonotypes and omits some of them. This sample yields about 2.3 million clones, of which 85% to 95% are seen a single time; 0.3% to 0.4% belongs to the top ten.

The origin of this receptor is a young man in good health. Some clones in this sample may be carry-over from other donors' samples. The chain links TRBV6-1 to TRBJ2-7, with 7 bases matching TRBD1. Material: naive CD4+ T cells from PBMCs. Noted subset: CD45RA+ positively selected. The CDR3: CASSSPGQPRKEQYF. The CDR3 DNA reads as TGTGCCAGCAGCTCACCGGGACAGCCCCGGAAAGAGCAGTACTTC.